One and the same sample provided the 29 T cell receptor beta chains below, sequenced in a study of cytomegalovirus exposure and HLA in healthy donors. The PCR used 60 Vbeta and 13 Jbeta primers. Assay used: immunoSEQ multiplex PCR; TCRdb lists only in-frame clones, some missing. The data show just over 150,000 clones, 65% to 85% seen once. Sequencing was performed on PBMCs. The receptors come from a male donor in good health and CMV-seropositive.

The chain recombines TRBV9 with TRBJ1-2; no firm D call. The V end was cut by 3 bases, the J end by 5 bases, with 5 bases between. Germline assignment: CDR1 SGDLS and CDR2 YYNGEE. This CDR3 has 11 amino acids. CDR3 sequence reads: CASSGRYGYTF. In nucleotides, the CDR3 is TGTGCCAGCAGCGGGCGGTATGGCTACACCTTC.

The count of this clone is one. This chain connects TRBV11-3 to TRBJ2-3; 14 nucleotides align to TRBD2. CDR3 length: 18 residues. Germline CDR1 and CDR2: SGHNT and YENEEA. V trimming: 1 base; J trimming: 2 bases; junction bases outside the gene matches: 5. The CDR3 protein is CASSLGLAGGPHTDTQYF. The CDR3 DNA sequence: TGTGCCAGCAGCTTAGGACTAGCGGGAGGGCCTCACACAGATACGCAGTATTTT.

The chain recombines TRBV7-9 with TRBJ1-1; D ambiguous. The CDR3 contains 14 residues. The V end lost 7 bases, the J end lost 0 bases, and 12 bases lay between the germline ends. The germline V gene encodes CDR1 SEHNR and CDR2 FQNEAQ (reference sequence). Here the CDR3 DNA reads TGTGCCAGCATGCCCGACAAACTGAACACTGAAGCTTTCTTT. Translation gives CASMPDKLNTEAFF.

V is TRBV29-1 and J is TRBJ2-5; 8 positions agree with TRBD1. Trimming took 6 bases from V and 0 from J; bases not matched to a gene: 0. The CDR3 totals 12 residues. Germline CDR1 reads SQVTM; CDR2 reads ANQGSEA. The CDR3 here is CSVGQDQETQYF. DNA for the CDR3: TGCAGCGTGGGACAGGACCAAGAGACCCAGTACTTC. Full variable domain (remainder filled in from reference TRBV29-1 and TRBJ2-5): SAVISQKPSRDICQRGTSLTIQCQVDSQVTMMFWYRQQPGQSLTLIATANQGSEATYESGFVIDKFPISRPNLTFSTLTVSNMSPEDSSIYLCSVGQDQETQYFGPGTRLLVL.

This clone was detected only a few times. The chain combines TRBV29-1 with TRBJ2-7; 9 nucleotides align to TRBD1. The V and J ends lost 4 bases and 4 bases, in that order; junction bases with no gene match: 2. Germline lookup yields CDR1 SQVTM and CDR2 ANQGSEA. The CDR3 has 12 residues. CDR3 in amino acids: CSVGQGVYEQYF. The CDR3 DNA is TGCAGCGTTGGACAGGGGGTTTACGAGCAGTACTTC.

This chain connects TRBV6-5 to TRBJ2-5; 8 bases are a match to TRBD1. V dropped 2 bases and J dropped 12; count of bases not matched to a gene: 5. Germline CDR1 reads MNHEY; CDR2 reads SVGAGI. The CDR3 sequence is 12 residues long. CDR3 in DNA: TGTGCCAGCAGTTACGCCCCAGGGGGCGAGTACTTC. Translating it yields CASSYAPGGEYF.

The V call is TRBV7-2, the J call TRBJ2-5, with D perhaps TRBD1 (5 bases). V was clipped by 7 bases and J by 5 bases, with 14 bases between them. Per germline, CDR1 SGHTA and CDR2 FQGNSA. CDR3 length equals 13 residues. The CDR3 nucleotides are TGTGCCAGCACCCAAGGGGTGGCGGAGACCCAGTACTTC. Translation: CASTQGVAETQYF.

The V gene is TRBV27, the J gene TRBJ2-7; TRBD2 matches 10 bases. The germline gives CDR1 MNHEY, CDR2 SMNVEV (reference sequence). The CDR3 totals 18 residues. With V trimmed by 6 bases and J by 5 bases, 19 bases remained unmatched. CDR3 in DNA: TGTGCCAGCAGCTTCCTGGGGCTAGCGGGAGAAGGATCGAACGAGCAGTACTTC. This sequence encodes CASSFLGLAGEGSNEQYF.

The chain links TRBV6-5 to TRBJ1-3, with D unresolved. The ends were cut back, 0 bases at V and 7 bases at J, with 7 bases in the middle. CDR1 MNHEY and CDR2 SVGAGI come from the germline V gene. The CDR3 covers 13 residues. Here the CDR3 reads CASSYSGGNTIYF. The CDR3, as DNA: TGTGCCAGCAGTTACTCCGGAGGGAACACCATATATTTT.

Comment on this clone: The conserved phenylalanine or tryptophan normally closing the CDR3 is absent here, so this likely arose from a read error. In nucleotides, the CDR3 is TGTGCCAGCAGTGCGACGGCCGGAGGCGGCTACACCCTC. This encodes CASSATAGGGYTL. The chain recombines TRBV6-5 with TRBJ1-2; no clear D gene. From germline, CDR1 is MNHEY and CDR2 SVGAGI. V dropped 5 bases and J dropped 8 bases, with 15 bases sitting between them. This CDR3 has 13 amino acids.

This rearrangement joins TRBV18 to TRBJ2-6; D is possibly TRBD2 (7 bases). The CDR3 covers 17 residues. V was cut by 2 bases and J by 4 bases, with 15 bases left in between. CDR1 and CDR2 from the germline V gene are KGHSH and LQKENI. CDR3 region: CASSPFDRTRGANVLTF. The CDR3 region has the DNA TGTGCCAGCTCACCATTTGACAGGACTAGAGGGGCCAACGTCCTGACTTTC.

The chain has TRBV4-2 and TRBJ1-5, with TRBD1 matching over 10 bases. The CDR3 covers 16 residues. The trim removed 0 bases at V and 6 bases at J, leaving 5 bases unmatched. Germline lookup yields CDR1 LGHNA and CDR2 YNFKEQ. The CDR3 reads CASSQEAGQGGQPQHF. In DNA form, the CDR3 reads TGTGCCAGCAGCCAAGAAGCCGGACAGGGGGGTCAGCCCCAGCATTTT.

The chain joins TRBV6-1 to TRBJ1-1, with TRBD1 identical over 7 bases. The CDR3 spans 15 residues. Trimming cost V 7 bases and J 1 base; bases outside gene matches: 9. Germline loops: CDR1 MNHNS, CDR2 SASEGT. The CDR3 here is CASTTPGQKNTEAFF. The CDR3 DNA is TGTGCCAGCACCACCCCGGGACAGAAGAACACTGAAGCTTTCTTT.

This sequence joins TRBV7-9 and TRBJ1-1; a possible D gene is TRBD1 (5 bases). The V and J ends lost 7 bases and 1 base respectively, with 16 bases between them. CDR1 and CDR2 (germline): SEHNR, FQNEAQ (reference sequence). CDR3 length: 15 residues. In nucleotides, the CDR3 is TGTGCCAGCATCATCCCGGGGGGTAGGAACACTGAAGCTTTCTTT. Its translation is CASIIPGGRNTEAFF. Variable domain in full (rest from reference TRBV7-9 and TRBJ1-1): DTGVSQNPRHKITKRGQNVTFRCDPISEHNRLYWYRQTLGQGPEFLTYFQNEAQLEKSRLLSDRFSAERPKGSFSTLEIQRTEQGDSAMYLCASIIPGGRNTEAFFGQGTRLTVV.

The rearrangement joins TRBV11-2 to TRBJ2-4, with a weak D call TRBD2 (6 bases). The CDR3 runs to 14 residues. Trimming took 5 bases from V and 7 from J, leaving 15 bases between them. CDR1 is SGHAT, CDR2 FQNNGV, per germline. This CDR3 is CASSPGGSRNIQYF. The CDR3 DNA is TGTGCCAGCAGCCCCGGGGGTTCAAGGAACATTCAGTACTTC.

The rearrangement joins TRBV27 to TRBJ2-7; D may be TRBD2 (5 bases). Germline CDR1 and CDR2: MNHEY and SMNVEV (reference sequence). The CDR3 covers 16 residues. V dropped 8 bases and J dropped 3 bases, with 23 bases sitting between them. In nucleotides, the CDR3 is TGTGCCAGCCTCCCGAGGGTAAACAGTTTATTCTACGAGCAGTACTTC. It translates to CASLPRVNSLFYEQYF.

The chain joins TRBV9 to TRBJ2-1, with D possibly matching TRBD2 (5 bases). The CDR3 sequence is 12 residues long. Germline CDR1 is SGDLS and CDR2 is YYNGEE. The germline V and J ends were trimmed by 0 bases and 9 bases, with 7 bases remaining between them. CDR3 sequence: CASSVAGSEQFF. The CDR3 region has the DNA TGTGCCAGCAGCGTAGCGGGGTCTGAGCAGTTCTTC. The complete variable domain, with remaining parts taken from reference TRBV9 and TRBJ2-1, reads DSGVTQTPKHLITATGQRVTLRCSPRSGDLSVYWYQQSLDQGLQFLIQYYNGEERAKGNILERFSAQQFPDLHSELNLSSLELGDSALYFCASSVAGSEQFFGPGTRLTVL.

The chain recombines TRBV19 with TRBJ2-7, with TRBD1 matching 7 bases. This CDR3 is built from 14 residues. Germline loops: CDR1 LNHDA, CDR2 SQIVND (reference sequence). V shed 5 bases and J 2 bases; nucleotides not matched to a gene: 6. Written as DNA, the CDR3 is TGTGCCAGTAGTGCCCGACAGGGCCCCTACGAGCAGTACTTC. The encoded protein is CASSARQGPYEQYF.

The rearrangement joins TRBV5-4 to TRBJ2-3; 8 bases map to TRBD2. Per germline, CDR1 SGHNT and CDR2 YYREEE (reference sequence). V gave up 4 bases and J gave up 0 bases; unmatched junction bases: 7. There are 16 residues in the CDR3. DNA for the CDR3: TGTGCCAGCAGCACCGAACTAGCGGCTAGCACAGATACGCAGTATTTT. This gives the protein CASSTELAASTDTQYF.

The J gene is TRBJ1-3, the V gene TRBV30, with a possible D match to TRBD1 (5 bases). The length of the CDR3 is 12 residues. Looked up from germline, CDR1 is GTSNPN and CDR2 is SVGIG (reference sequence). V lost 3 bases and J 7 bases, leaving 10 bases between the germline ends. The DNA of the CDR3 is TGTGCCTGGAGGCTCGGGGGGAACACCATATATTTT. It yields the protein CAWRLGGNTIYF. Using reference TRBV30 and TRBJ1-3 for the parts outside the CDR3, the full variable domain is SQTIHQWPATLVQPVGSPLSLECTVEGTSNPNLYWYRQAAGRGLQLLFYSVGIGQISSEVPQNLSASRPQDRQFILSSKKLLLSDSGFYLCAWRLGGNTIYFGEGSWLTVV.

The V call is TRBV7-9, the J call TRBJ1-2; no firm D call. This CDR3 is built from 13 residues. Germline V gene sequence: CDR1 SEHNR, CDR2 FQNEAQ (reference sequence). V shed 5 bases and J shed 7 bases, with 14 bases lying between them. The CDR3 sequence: CASSVGDNRGYTF. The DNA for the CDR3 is TGTGCCAGCAGCGTGGGAGATAACCGTGGCTACACCTTC.

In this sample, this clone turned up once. The CDR3 bases are TGCAGCGTTGACCCCTCGGACAGGATAGTTTTCGGCACTGAAGCTTTCTTT. Translating it yields CSVDPSDRIVFGTEAFF. The chain employs TRBV29-1 and TRBJ1-1, with 7 bases aligning to TRBD1. The V gene's germline CDR1 is SQVTM and CDR2 ANQGSEA. This CDR3 region has 17 residues. The trim removed 3 bases at V and 4 bases at J, leaving 17 bases unmatched.

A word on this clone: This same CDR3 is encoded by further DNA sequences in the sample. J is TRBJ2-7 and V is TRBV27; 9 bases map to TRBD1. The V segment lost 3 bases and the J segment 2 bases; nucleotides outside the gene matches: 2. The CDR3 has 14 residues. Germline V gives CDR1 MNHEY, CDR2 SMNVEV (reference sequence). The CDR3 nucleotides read TGTGCCAGCAGTTTCGGGACAGGGACCTACGAGCAGTACTTC. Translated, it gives CASSFGTGTYEQYF.

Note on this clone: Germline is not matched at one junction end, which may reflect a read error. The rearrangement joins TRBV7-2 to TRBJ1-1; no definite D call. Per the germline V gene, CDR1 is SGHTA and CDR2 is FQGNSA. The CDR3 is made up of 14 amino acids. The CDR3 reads CASTLSRADTEAFF. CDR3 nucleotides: TGTGCCAGCACCTTAAGTCGTGCGGACACTGAAGCTTTCTTT.

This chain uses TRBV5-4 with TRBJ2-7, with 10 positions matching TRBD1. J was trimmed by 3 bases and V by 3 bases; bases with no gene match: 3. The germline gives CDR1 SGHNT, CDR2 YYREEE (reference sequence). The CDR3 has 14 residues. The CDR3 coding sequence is TGTGCCAGCAGCTATGGACAGGGGGACTACGAGCAGTACTTC. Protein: CASSYGQGDYEQYF.

CDR3 protein: CASSPLLANEQFF. CDR3 nucleotide sequence: TGTGCCAGCAGTCCCCTACTAGCGAATGAGCAGTTCTTC. This rearrangement joins TRBV28 to TRBJ2-1; TRBD2 matches at 7 bases. The CDR3 consists of 13 residues. The ends lost 5 bases at V and 7 bases at J; junction bases unmatched: 5. Germline V gene lookup returns CDR1 MDHEN and CDR2 SYDVKM.

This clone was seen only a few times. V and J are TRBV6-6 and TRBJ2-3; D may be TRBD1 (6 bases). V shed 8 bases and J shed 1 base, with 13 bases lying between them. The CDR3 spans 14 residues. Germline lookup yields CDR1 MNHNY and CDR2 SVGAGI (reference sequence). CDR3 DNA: TGTGCCAGCCAGCCCAGGGGTGGCACAGATACGCAGTATTTT. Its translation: CASQPRGGTDTQYF.

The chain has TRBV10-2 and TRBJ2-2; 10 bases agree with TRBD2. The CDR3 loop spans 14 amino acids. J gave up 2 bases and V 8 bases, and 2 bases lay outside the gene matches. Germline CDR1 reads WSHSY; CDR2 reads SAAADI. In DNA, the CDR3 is TGCGCCAGCGCTAGCGGGGGTAACACCGGGGAGCTGTTTTTT. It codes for CASASGGNTGELFF.

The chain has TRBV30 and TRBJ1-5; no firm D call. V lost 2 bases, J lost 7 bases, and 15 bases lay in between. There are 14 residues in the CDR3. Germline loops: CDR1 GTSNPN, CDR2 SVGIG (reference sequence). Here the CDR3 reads CAWSSTVLGQPQHF. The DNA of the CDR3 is TGTGCCTGGAGTTCGACGGTACTAGGACAGCCCCAGCATTTT.